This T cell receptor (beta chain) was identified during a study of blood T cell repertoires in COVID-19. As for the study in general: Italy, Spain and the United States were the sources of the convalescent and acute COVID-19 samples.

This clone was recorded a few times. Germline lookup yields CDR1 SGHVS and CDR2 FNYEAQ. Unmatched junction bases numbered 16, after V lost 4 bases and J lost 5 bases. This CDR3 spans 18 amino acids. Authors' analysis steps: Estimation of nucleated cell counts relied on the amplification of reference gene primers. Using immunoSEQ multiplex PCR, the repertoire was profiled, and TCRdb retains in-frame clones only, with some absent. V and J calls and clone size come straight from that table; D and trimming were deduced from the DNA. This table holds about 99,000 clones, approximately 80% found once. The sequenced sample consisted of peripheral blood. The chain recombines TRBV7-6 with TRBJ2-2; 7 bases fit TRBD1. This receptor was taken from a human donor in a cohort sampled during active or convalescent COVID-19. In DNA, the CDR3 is TGTGCCAGCAGCTCAAGGGCTGCGGCAGGGGGTCTAACCGGGGAGCTGTTTTTT. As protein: CASSSRAAAGGLTGELFF.